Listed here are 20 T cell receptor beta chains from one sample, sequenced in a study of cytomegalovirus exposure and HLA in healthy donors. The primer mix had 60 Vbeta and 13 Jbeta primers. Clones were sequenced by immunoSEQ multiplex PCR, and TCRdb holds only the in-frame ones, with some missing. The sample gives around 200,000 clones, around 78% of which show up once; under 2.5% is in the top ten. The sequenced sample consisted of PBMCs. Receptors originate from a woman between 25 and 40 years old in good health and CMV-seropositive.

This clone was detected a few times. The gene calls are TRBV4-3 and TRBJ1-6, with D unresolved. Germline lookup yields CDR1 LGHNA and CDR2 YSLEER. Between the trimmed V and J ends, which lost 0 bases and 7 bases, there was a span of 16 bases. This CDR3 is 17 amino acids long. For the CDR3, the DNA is TGCGCCAGCAGCCAAGAACGGCAGGTTCTTCTGAATTCACCCCTCCACTTT. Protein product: CASSQERQVLLNSPLHF.

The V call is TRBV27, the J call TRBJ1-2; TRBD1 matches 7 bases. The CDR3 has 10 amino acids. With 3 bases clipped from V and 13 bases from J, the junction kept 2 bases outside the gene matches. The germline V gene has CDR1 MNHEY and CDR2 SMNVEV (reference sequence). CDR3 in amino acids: CASSFQGVTF. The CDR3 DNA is TGTGCCAGCAGTTTTCAGGGGGTCACCTTC.

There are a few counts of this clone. The CDR3 sequence: CASSVGLAGGEQYF. DNA for the CDR3: TGTGCCAGCAGCGTAGGACTAGCGGGGGGGGAGCAGTACTTC. This chain joins TRBV9 and TRBJ2-7; 14 nucleotides line up with TRBD2. This CDR3 contains 14 residues. Germline CDR1 is SGDLS and CDR2 is YYNGEE. Trimming removed 0 bases from V and 7 bases from J; junction bases left unmatched: 0.

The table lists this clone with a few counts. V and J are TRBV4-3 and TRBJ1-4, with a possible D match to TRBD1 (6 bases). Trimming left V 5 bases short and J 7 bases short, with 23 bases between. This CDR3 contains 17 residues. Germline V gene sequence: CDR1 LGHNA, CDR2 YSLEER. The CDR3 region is CASSLQGGPSAAEKLFF. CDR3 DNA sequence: TGCGCCAGCAGCTTACAGGGCGGGCCGAGTGCTGCTGAAAAACTGTTTTTT.

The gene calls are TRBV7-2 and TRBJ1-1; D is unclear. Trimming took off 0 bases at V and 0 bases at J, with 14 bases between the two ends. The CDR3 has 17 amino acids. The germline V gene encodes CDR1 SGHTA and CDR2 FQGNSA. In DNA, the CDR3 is TGTGCCAGCAGCTTAGCCCCTACTAGGTGGGTGAACACTGAAGCTTTCTTT. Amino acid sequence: CASSLAPTRWVNTEAFF.

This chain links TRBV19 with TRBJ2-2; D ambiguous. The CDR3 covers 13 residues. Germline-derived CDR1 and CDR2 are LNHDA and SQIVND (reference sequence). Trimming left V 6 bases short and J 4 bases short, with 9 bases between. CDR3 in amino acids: CASRLPGTGELFF. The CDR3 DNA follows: TGTGCCAGTAGACTACCGGGCACCGGGGAGCTGTTTTTT.

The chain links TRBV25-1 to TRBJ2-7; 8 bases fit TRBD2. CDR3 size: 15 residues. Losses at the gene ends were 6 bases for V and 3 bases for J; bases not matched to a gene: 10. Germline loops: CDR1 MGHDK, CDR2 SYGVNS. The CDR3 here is CASRGLAHRGYEQYF. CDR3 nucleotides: TGTGCCAGCAGAGGACTAGCTCATCGGGGCTACGAGCAGTACTTC.

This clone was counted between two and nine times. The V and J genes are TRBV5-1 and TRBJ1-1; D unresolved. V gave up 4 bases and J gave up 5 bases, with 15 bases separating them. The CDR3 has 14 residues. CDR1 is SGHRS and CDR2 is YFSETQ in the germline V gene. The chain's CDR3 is CASSEAGLGTEAFF. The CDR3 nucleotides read TGCGCCAGCAGCGAGGCGGGATTGGGAACTGAAGCTTTCTTT.

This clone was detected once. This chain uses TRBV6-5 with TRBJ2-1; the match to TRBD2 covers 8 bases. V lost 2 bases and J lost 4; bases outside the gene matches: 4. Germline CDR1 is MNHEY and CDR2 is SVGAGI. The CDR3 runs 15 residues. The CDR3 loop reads CASSYRTSSYNEQFF. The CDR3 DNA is TGTGCCAGCAGTTACCGGACTAGCAGTTACAATGAGCAGTTCTTC.

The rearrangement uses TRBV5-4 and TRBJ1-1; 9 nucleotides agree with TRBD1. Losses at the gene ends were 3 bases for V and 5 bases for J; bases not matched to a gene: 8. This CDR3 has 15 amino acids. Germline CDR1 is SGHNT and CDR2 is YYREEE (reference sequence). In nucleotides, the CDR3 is TGTGCCAGCAGCTCCAAGGGACAGGGTCATACTGAAGCTTTCTTT. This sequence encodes CASSSKGQGHTEAFF.

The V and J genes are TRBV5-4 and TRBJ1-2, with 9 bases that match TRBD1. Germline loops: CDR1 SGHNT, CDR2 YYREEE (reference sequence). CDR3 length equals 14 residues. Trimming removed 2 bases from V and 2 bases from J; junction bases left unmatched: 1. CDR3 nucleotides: TGTGCCAGCAGCTTAGGACAGGGGAACTATGGCTACACCTTC. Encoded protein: CASSLGQGNYGYTF.

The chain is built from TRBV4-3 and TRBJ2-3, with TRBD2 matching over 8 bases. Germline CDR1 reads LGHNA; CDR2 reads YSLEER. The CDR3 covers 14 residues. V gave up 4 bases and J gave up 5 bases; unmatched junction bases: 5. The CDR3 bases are TGCGCCAGCAGCCTCCTCGGGGGGGAAGATACGCAGTATTTT. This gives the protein CASSLLGGEDTQYF.

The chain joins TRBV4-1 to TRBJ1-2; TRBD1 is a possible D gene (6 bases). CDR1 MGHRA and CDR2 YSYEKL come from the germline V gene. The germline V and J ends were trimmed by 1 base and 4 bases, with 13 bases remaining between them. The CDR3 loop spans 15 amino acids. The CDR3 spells CASSQGQDRRYGYTF. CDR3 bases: TGCGCCAGCAGCCAAGGTCAGGACAGACGCTATGGCTACACCTTC.

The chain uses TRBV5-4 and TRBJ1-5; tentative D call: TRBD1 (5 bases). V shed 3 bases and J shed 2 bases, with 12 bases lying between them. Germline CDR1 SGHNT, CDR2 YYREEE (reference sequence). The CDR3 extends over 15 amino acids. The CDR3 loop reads CASSSGREGNQPQHF. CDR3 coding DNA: TGTGCCAGCAGCTCGGGGCGGGAGGGCAATCAGCCCCAGCATTTT.

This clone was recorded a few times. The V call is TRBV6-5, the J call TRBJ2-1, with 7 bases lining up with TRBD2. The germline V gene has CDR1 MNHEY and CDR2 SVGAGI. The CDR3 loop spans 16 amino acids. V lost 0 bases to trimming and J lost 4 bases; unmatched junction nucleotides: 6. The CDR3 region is CASSYSSSGPYNEQFF. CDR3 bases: TGTGCCAGCAGTTACTCATCTAGCGGTCCTTACAATGAGCAGTTCTTC.

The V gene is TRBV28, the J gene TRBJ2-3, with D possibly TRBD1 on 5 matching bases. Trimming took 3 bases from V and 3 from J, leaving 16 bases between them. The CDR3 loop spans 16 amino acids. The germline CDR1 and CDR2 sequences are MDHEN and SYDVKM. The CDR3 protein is CASSLRRLRGTDTQYF. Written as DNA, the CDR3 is TGTGCCAGCAGTTTGCGCAGATTAAGGGGTACAGATACGCAGTATTTT.

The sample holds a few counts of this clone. The CDR3 DNA reads as TGTGCCAGCAGCTTAGTTCACCAGGGGATGGGCAATCAGCCCCAGCATTTT. Amino acid sequence: CASSLVHQGMGNQPQHF. The V and J genes are TRBV7-9 and TRBJ1-5, with D maybe TRBD1 (6 bases). Deletions cut 1 base from V and 2 bases from J, with 15 bases between. CDR1 and CDR2 from the germline V gene are SEHNR and FQNEAQ (reference sequence). CDR3 size: 17 residues. Full variable domain (outside the CDR3, taken from reference TRBV7-9 and TRBJ1-5): DTGVSQNPRHKITKRGQNVTFRCDPISEHNRLYWYRQTLGQGPEFLTYFQNEAQLEKSRLLSDRFSAERPKGSFSTLEIQRTEQGDSAMYLCASSLVHQGMGNQPQHFGDGTRLSIL.

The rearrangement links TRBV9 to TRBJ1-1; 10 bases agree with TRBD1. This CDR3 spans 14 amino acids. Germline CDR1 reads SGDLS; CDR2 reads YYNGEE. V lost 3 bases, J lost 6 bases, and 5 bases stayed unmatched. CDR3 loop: CASSDDRGLSEAFF. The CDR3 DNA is TGTGCCAGCAGCGACGACAGGGGGCTCTCTGAAGCTTTCTTT. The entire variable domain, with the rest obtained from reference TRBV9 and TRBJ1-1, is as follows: DSGVTQTPKHLITATGQRVTLRCSPRSGDLSVYWYQQSLDQGLQFLIQYYNGEERAKGNILERFSAQQFPDLHSELNLSSLELGDSALYFCASSDDRGLSEAFFGQGTRLTVV.

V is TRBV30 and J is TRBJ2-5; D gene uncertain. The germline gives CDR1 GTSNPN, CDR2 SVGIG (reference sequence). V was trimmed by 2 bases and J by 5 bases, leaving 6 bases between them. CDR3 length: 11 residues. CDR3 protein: CAWSFRETQYF. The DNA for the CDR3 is TGTGCCTGGAGTTTCCGGGAGACCCAGTACTTC.

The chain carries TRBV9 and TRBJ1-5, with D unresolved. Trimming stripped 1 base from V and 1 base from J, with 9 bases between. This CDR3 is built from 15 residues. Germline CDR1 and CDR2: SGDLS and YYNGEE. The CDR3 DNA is TGTGCCAGCAGCGTAAGCGCCCTCAGCAATCAGCCCCAGCATTTT. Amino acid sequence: CASSVSALSNQPQHF.